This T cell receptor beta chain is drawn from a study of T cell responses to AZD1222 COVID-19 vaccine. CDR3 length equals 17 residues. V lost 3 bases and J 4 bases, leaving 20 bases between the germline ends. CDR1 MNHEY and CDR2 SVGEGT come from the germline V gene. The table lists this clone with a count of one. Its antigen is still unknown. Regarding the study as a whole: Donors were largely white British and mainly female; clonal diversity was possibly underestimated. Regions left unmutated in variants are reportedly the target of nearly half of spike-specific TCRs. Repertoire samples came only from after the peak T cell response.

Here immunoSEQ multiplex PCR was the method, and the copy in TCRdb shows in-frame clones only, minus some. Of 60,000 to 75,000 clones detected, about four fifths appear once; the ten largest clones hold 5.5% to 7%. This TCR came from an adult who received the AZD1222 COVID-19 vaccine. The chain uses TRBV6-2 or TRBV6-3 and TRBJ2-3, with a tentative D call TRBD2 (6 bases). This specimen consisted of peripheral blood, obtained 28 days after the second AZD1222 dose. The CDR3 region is CASSYVTSGVRSDTQYF. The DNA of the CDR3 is TGTGCCAGCAGTTATGTGACTTCGGGGGTACGGTCAGATACGCAGTATTTT.